The clone carrying this T cell receptor beta chain has only a few counts. Use of 60 Vbeta and 13 Jbeta primers characterized the PCR. The method was immunoSEQ multiplex PCR; TCRdb's version includes in-frame clones alone and lacks a portion of them. The sample has around 110,000 clones; 74% are singletons. This sample was included in a study of cytomegalovirus exposure and HLA in healthy donors. This TCR was recovered from a man under 40 in good health and CMV-seropositive. Source material: PBMCs.

CDR3 sequence reads: CASSPDSYNEQFF. DNA of the CDR3: TGCGCCAGCAGTCCGGACAGTTACAATGAGCAGTTCTTC. The chain employs TRBV23-1 and TRBJ2-1; the D gene is possibly TRBD1 (6 bases). TRBV23-1 is identified as an open reading frame with a role that is uncertain. This CDR3 is built from 13 residues. V was cut by 4 bases and J by 4 bases, with 8 bases left in between.